One sample yielded the 7 T cell receptor beta chains listed below, sequenced in a study of blood T cells in healthy people across ages. With a J-beta primer mix and a sample-barcoded 5' primer, a second PCR ran about 6 to 11 cycles. TCRdb reanalysed the 5' RACE reads using MiXCR and keeps one entry per CDR3 protein. Here the sample spans over a million distinct CDR3 sequences, 45% being singletons. The sequenced sample consisted of blood. All receptors come from an older woman in good health.

The rearrangement links TRBV9 to TRBJ1-1; D remains ambiguous. Trimming cost V 0 bases and J 6 bases, with 6 bases left between them. The CDR3 is 12 residues long. Germline values: CDR1 SGDLS, CDR2 YYNGEE. The CDR3, as DNA: TGTGCCAGCAGCGTAGTAGCGTCTGAAGCTTTCTTT. Translating gives CASSVVASEAFF. Combining the CDR3 with reference TRBV9 and TRBJ1-1 gives the whole variable domain DSGVTQTPKHLITATGQRVTLRCSPRSGDLSVYWYQQSLDQGLQFLIQYYNGEERAKGNILERFSAQQFPDLHSELNLSSLELGDSALYFCASSVVASEAFFGQGTRLTVV.

The gene calls are TRBV5-1 and TRBJ2-3; either TRBD1 or TRBD2 may supply D (6 bases each). The CDR3 length is 15 residues. Germline V gene sequence: CDR1 SGHRS, CDR2 YFSETQ. The V end was cut by 6 bases, the J end by 0 bases, with 14 bases between. Here the CDR3 reads CASIPGAGSTDTQYF. The CDR3 DNA sequence: TGCGCCAGCATACCGGGGGCGGGAAGCACAGATACGCAGTATTTT.

The V and J genes are TRBV11-3 and TRBJ2-4; 7 positions agree with TRBD2. Germline CDR1 and CDR2: SGHNT and YENEEA. CDR3 length: 17 amino acids. Unmatched junction bases numbered 6, after V lost 1 base and J lost 0 bases. This CDR3 is CASSLAASGVAKNIQYF. CDR3 coding DNA: TGTGCCAGCAGCTTAGCGGCTAGCGGTGTAGCCAAAAACATTCAGTACTTC.

In nucleotides, the CDR3 is TGCAGCGTTGAGCGGACAGGGTCTAACTATGGCTACACCTTC. Translated: CSVERTGSNYGYTF. The V call is TRBV29-1, the J call TRBJ1-2; 8 bases match TRBD1. Germline V gene data show CDR1 as SQVTM and CDR2 as ANQGSEA. This CDR3 spans 14 amino acids. The ends lost 3 bases at V and 0 bases at J; junction bases unmatched: 3.

This clonotype came up many times. The chain employs TRBV27 and TRBJ1-2, with D hard to call. The V end lost 6 bases, the J end lost 0 bases, and 2 bases lay between the germline ends. CDR3 length: 11 residues. Looked up from germline, CDR1 is MNHEY and CDR2 is SMNVEV (reference sequence). CDR3 DNA sequence: TGTGCCAGCAGATCTAACTATGGCTACACCTTC. Translated: CASRSNYGYTF.

This clonotype was found a few times. The genes are TRBV6-2 or TRBV6-3 and TRBJ1-2; TRBD1 aligns across 8 bases. V shed 2 bases and J 5 bases; nucleotides not matched to a gene: 13. The V gene's germline CDR1 is MNHEY and CDR2 SVGEGT. The CDR3 contains 17 residues. The CDR3 loop is CASSYGSGTGDRYGYTF. The CDR3, as DNA: TGTGCCAGCAGTTACGGATCCGGGACAGGAGATAGGTATGGCTACACCTTC.

This clonotype has only a few counts. V and J are TRBV12-3 or TRBV12-4 and TRBJ2-1; D remains unclear. The V end was cut by 6 bases, the J end by 6 bases, with 15 bases between. The CDR3 loop spans 14 amino acids. The CDR3 reads CASRLTFGSNEQFF. CDR3 DNA: TGTGCCAGCAGGTTAACATTTGGCTCCAATGAGCAGTTCTTC.